This T cell receptor (beta chain) is from a study of blood T cell repertoires in COVID-19. Across the whole study: The cDNA or gDNA used as material had been derived from T cells, B-cell-depleted T cells, or PBMCs.

Participants were aged roughly 18 to 89 years from about two dozen US areas. Participant-given clinical history determined each cohort assignment. This CDR3 is built from 14 residues. With 2 bases clipped from V and 1 base from J, the junction kept 2 bases outside the gene matches. Germline assignment: CDR1 SGHTS and CDR2 YDEGEE. Clones were read by immunoSEQ multiplex PCR, and TCRdb kept only the in-frame ones, dropping some. This repertoire shows around 300,000 clones, roughly nine tenths found once; its top ten account for 2.4%. The J gene is TRBJ1-1, the V gene TRBV5-8; TRBD1 aligns across 7 bases. The clonotype comes from a woman between 18 and 29 years old who had recovered from COVID-19. The specimen was PBMCs or T cells enriched from blood (not recorded which). The CDR3 bases are TGTGCCAGCAGCTTACAGGGGTGGAACACTGAAGCTTTCTTT. Translation gives CASSLQGWNTEAFF.